This TCR beta chain was captured in a study of cytomegalovirus exposure and HLA in healthy donors. Overall study findings and caveats: Only CMV serostatus was available as immune exposure information.

The PCR had 60 Vbeta and 13 Jbeta primers. Sequencing was performed with immunoSEQ multiplex PCR; in TCRdb, only in-frame clones are kept and a portion is missing. The table records fewer than 300,000 clones, roughly 80% of them present only once. With respect to this clone: Its antigen remains unidentified.

The CDR3 has 13 residues. Germline V gene lookup returns CDR1 KGHSH and CDR2 LQKENI. Trimming cost V 4 bases and J 0 bases, with 7 bases left between them. The gene calls are TRBV18 and TRBJ2-7; D not certain. This receptor was taken from a girl aged 2-9 years in good health and CMV-seronegative. Material: PBMCs. The CDR3 region has the DNA TGTGCCAGCTCACTGCCAGGCTCCTACGAGCAGTACTTC. Translating it yields CASSLPGSYEQYF.